These 27 T cell receptor beta chains share one sample of origin, sequenced in a study of patients and donors after allogeneic stem cell transplantation. MiXCR was run by TCRdb on the RT-PCR reads, yielding one entry per CDR3 protein. The data contain about 410,000 distinct CDR3 sequences, 15% to 20% of them singletons. Sequenced: blood, either unsorted or a sorted T cell fraction (not recorded which). The receptors here all came from a human donor who was either an allogeneic HSCT recipient or a stem cell or donor lymphocyte infusion donor (not recorded which). It is not recorded whose cells these are; they may come from a transplant donor.

The chain couples TRBV9 to TRBJ2-3; D might be TRBD1 (5 bases). Germline assignment: CDR1 SGDLS and CDR2 YYNGEE. V was shortened by 7 bases and J by 4 bases, with 13 bases between the two germline ends. The CDR3 spans 13 residues. CDR3 loop: CASRRQNADTQYF. The CDR3 DNA follows: TGTGCCAGCCGCCGACAGAACGCAGATACGCAGTATTTT.

This sequence joins TRBV20-1 and TRBJ2-3; possible D gene TRBD2, 6 bases. The V gene lost 1 base and the J gene lost 0 bases, with 11 bases spanning the gap. Germline V gene sequence: CDR1 DFQATT, CDR2 SNEGSKA (reference sequence). The CDR3 runs 15 residues. The CDR3 DNA is TGCAGTGCTAGAGCTAGCGCGCTCAGCACAGATACGCAGTATTTT. It codes for CSARASALSTDTQYF.

This clonotype was counted at least ten times. V usage is TRBV2 and J usage is TRBJ1-2, with D perhaps TRBD1 (6 bases). This CDR3 has 15 amino acids. Germline V gene sequence: CDR1 SNHLY, CDR2 FYNNEI. V lost 1 base and J lost 8, with 17 bases in between. CDR3 sequence reads: CASSEVEAGVGGYTF. The DNA of the CDR3 is TGTGCCAGCAGTGAAGTCGAGGCAGGGGTGGGAGGCTACACCTTC.

The V call is TRBV3-1, the J call TRBJ2-4, with TRBD2 matching over 9 bases. CDR3 length equals 14 residues. V lost 4 bases and J lost 13; bases outside the gene matches: 11. CDR1 is LGHDT, CDR2 YNNKEL, per germline (reference sequence). The CDR3: CASSRLAVGGLQYF. CDR3 sequence (DNA): TGTGCCAGCAGCCGACTAGCGGTTGGAGGGTTACAGTACTTC.

V and J are TRBV4-1 and TRBJ2-7; 9 nucleotides line up with TRBD1. The V and J ends lost 7 bases and 2 bases, in that order; junction bases with no gene match: 12. Germline V gene data show CDR1 as MGHRA and CDR2 as YSYEKL. There are 16 residues in the CDR3. The CDR3 bases are TGCGCCAGCAAGGTTGAGACAGGGGGGACCCCCTACGAGCAGTACTTC. This sequence encodes CASKVETGGTPYEQYF.

The chain is built from TRBV4-1 and TRBJ1-1, with a tentative D call TRBD1 (5 bases). Germline V gene lookup returns CDR1 MGHRA and CDR2 YSYEKL. Trimming pared 0 bases from V and 2 bases from J, leaving 16 bases between. The CDR3 runs to 17 residues. CDR3 in amino acids: CASSQDPTERSNTEAFF. As DNA, the CDR3 is TGCGCCAGCAGCCAAGACCCGACAGAGAGGAGTAACACTGAAGCTTTCTTT.

This clonotype was found a few times. J is TRBJ2-6 and V is TRBV12-3 or TRBV12-4; TRBD1 might be the D (5 bases). CDR3 size: 16 residues. V was shortened by 5 bases and J by 4 bases, with 15 bases between the two germline ends. The CDR3 protein is CASSKRRVGGANVLTF. CDR3 bases: TGTGCCAGCAGTAAACGCAGGGTTGGAGGGGCCAACGTCCTGACTTTC.

J is TRBJ2-2 and V is TRBV12-3 or TRBV12-4; D might be TRBD2 (7 bases). Trimming removed 6 bases from V and 4 bases from J, with 15 bases in between. This CDR3 comprises 15 residues. CDR3 loop: CASRRRGRGTGELFF. The CDR3 DNA reads TGTGCCAGCAGACGGCGGGGGCGTGGCACCGGGGAGCTGTTTTTT.

The chain couples TRBV4-3 to TRBJ1-1; unclear D gene. CDR3 length: 13 amino acids. Between the trimmed V and J ends, which lost 0 bases and 7 bases, there was a span of 9 bases. The germline CDR1 and CDR2 sequences are LGHNA and YSLEER. The CDR3 is CASSQERFGEAFF. CDR3 coding DNA: TGCGCCAGCAGCCAAGAAAGGTTCGGTGAAGCTTTCTTT.

A few counts support this clonotype. The V gene is TRBV4-2, the J gene TRBJ1-5; D remains ambiguous. V shed 0 bases and J shed 7 bases, with 7 bases lying between them. The germline V gene has CDR1 LGHNA and CDR2 YNFKEQ. This CDR3 has 13 residues. The DNA for the CDR3 is TGTGCCAGCAGCCAAGATAGGAGGCAGCCCCAGCATTTT. Translating gives CASSQDRRQPQHF.

The chain employs TRBV6-5 and TRBJ1-4; D gene uncertain. CDR1 is MNHEY and CDR2 is SVGAGI in the germline V gene. V was pared by 1 base and J by 6 bases, with 12 bases between. CDR3 length equals 15 residues. CDR3 nucleotides: TGTGCCAGCAGTTACTGGACTGCCTTTGATGAAAAACTGTTTTTT. It yields the protein CASSYWTAFDEKLFF.

This clonotype was observed a handful of times. The genes are TRBV5-1 and TRBJ2-2, with TRBD2 matching 12 bases. The CDR3 length is 16 residues. Germline V gives CDR1 SGHRS, CDR2 YFSETQ. J lost 5 bases, V lost 4 bases, and 6 bases had no gene match. As DNA, the CDR3 is TGCGCCAGCAGCGGGACCGGGACTAGCGGGACCGGGGAGCTGTTTTTT. It encodes CASSGTGTSGTGELFF.

The V call is TRBV18, the J call TRBJ1-1; maybe TRBD1 (5 bases). Trimming stripped 3 bases from V and 5 bases from J, with 13 bases between. The germline V gene has CDR1 KGHSH and CDR2 LQKENI. There are 14 residues in the CDR3. CDR3 sequence (DNA): TGTGCCAGCTCACCTCTCCCTGGGGGGACTGAAGCTTTCTTT. Translation: CASSPLPGGTEAFF.

This clonotype came up many times. CDR3 sequence reads: CASSPRVTGGSTDTQYF. The CDR3 DNA is TGCGCCAGCAGCCCCCGCGTAACAGGGGGTAGCACAGATACGCAGTATTTT. The chain couples TRBV5-1 to TRBJ2-3; TRBD1 matches 8 bases. This CDR3 is built from 17 residues. Trimming cost V 4 bases and J 0 bases; bases outside gene matches: 10. CDR1 and CDR2 from the germline V gene are SGHRS and YFSETQ.

The chain recombines TRBV7-2 with TRBJ2-7, with TRBD2 identical over 9 bases. The CDR3 is 15 amino acids. J gave up 2 bases and V 2 bases, and 4 bases lay outside the gene matches. CDR1 is SGHTA and CDR2 is FQGNSA in the germline V gene. Here the CDR3 DNA reads TGTGCCAGCAGCTTAAGGCGGGGGGGGGCCTACGAGCAGTACTTC. Amino acids: CASSLRRGGAYEQYF.

The chain uses TRBV2 and TRBJ2-7, with D perhaps being TRBD1 or TRBD2 (5 bases each). The V end lost 6 bases, the J end lost 3 bases, and 18 bases lay between the germline ends. Germline CDR1 SNHLY, CDR2 FYNNEI. The CDR3 length is 15 residues. The CDR3 coding sequence is TGTGCCAGCAGGGTCATCTGGGACCTCTGCTACGAGCAGTACTTC. It encodes CASRVIWDLCYEQYF. The complete variable domain, with remaining parts taken from reference TRBV2 and TRBJ2-7, reads EPEVTQTPSHQVTQMGQEVILRCVPISNHLYFYWYRQILGQKVEFLVSFYNNEISEKSEIFDDQFSVERPDGSNFTLKIRSTKLEDSAMYFCASRVIWDLCYEQYFGPGTRLTVT.

The chain has TRBV7-2 and TRBJ1-4; 7 nucleotides match TRBD1. Germline V gene data show CDR1 as SGHTA and CDR2 as FQGNSA. This CDR3 is 16 amino acids long. After removal of 0 bases from V and 7 bases from J, the junction contained 8 bases not matched to a gene. The CDR3 region has the DNA TGTGCCAGCAGCTTAGCGCGGACCAGGGGGACTGAAAAACTGTTTTTT. Encoded protein: CASSLARTRGTEKLFF. Looking up the rest from reference TRBV7-2 and TRBJ1-4 gives the full variable domain: GAGVSQSPSNKVTEKGKDVELRCDPISGHTALYWYRQSLGQGLEFLIYFQGNSAPDKSGLPSDRFSAERTGGSVSTLTIQRTQQEDSAVYLCASSLARTRGTEKLFFGSGTQLSVL.

The V gene is TRBV18, the J gene TRBJ2-2; D not certain. Trimming stripped 2 bases from V and 6 bases from J, with 7 bases between. The CDR3 sequence is 13 residues long. Germline V gene lookup returns CDR1 KGHSH and CDR2 LQKENI. The CDR3 DNA is TGTGCCAGCTCACCAACAGAGCCCGGGGAGCTGTTTTTT. This codes for CASSPTEPGELFF.

This chain connects TRBV11-1 to TRBJ1-5, with a tentative D call TRBD1 (5 bases). V dropped 1 base and J dropped 7 bases, with 14 bases sitting between them. The CDR3 consists of 15 residues. In germline, CDR1 is SGHAT, CDR2 FQDESV (reference sequence). The CDR3 bases are TGTGCCAGCAGCTTAGACGGGGCAGACGGACAGCCCCAGCATTTT. As protein: CASSLDGADGQPQHF. Combining the CDR3 with reference TRBV11-1 and TRBJ1-5 gives the whole variable domain EAEVAQSPRYKITEKSQAVAFWCDPISGHATLYWYRQILGQGPELLVQFQDESVVDDSQLPKDRFSAERLKGVDSTLKIQPAELGDSAMYLCASSLDGADGQPQHFGDGTRLSIL.

The rearrangement links TRBV6-1 to TRBJ2-2, with D tentatively TRBD1 (7 bases). CDR1 is MNHNS, CDR2 SASEGT, per germline. Trimming took 5 bases from V and 0 from J, leaving 10 bases between them. The CDR3 has 15 residues. The CDR3 nucleotides are TGTGCCAGCAGTCGGGGGACAGCGAACACCGGGGAGCTGTTTTTT. It yields the protein CASSRGTANTGELFF.

The chain joins TRBV18 to TRBJ2-7; the D gene is possibly TRBD1 (5 bases). Germline-derived CDR1 and CDR2 are KGHSH and LQKENI. V gave up 2 bases and J gave up 8 bases, with 10 bases separating them. CDR3 length: 12 residues. The CDR3 loop is CASSPDSLQQYF. In DNA form, the CDR3 reads TGTGCCAGCTCACCAGACAGCCTGCAGCAGTACTTC. Full variable domain (rest looked up from reference TRBV18 and TRBJ2-7): NAGVMQNPRHLVRRRGQEARLRCSPMKGHSHVYWYRQLPEEGLKFMVYLQKENIIDESGMPKERFSAEFPKEGPSILRIQQVVRGDSAAYFCASSPDSLQQYFGPGTRLTVT.

This sequence joins TRBV7-9 and TRBJ2-3; the D gene is possibly TRBD2 (5 bases). The CDR3 is made up of 17 amino acids. Trimming shortened V by 5 bases and J by 5 bases, and 23 bases separated the two germline ends. In germline, CDR1 is SEHNR, CDR2 FQNEAQ (reference sequence). The CDR3 DNA follows: TGTGCCAGCAGCCCCCTCCGGGTGGGAGTTGGAGGAGATACGCAGTATTTT. It specifies CASSPLRVGVGGDTQYF.

CDR3 residues: CASSDTRGGLEQYF. The CDR3 DNA is TGTGCCAGCAGTGATACAAGAGGGGGGCTCGAGCAGTACTTC. This sequence joins TRBV25-1 and TRBJ2-7, with D perhaps assigned TRBD1 or TRBD2 (6 bases each). This CDR3 spans 14 amino acids. Trimming removed 3 bases from V and 6 bases from J, with 15 bases in between. Germline lookup yields CDR1 MGHDK and CDR2 SYGVNS.

This clonotype showed up just a few times. This chain connects TRBV27 to TRBJ2-4, with 11 positions matching TRBD1. CDR3 size: 18 residues. V lost 0 bases to trimming and J lost 1 base; unmatched junction nucleotides: 5. Germline V gene sequence: CDR1 MNHEY, CDR2 SMNVEV (reference sequence). This chain's CDR3 is CASSLSTGQGAAKNIQYF. The CDR3 coding sequence is TGTGCCAGCAGTTTATCGACCGGACAGGGGGCCGCCAAAAACATTCAGTACTTC.

This rearrangement joins TRBV6-1 to TRBJ1-5; 7 bases align to TRBD1. The CDR3 is 16 residues long. The junction had 16 bases not matched to a gene; V was cut back by 6 bases and J by 8 bases. From germline, CDR1 is MNHNS and CDR2 SASEGT. CDR3 in DNA: TGTGCCAGCAGCCCCAGGACAGGAGGGGTGGGGGAGCCCCAGCATTTT. Translated, it gives CASSPRTGGVGEPQHF.

The V and J genes are TRBV6-1 and TRBJ2-2; TRBD2 is a possible D gene (6 bases). The length of the CDR3 is 16 residues. The germline V gene has CDR1 MNHNS and CDR2 SASEGT. V lost 6 bases and J lost 6, with 20 bases in between. DNA of the CDR3: TGTGCCAGCAGCCGAGGAATCGGGGGACCCGCCGGGGAGCTGTTTTTT. Translating it yields CASSRGIGGPAGELFF.

There are many counts of this clonotype. This chain links TRBV18 with TRBJ2-1; D perhaps matches TRBD2 (6 bases). V was cut by 5 bases and J by 9 bases, with 11 bases left in between. CDR1 is KGHSH, CDR2 LQKENI, per germline. This CDR3 region has 12 residues. CDR3 residues: CASSSTSTEQFF. The CDR3 DNA follows: TGTGCCAGCTCATCAACTAGCACTGAGCAGTTCTTC.